This TCR beta chain emerged from a study of T cells after posttransplantation cyclophosphamide. Germline CDR1 SGHVS, CDR2 FNYEAQ. The CDR3 spans 12 residues. The V end lost 4 bases, the J end lost 9 bases, and 10 bases lay between the germline ends. TCRdb keeps only in-frame clones here, not all; method: immunoSEQ multiplex PCR. The sample has approximately 23,000 clones, over 95% seen once. Cells defined as naive were viable CD3+CD4+ or CD3+CD8+ and CCR7+CD45RA+CD45RO-CD95-CD27+CD28+. The sample taken for sequencing was naive CD4+ T cells sorted from PBMCs. The chain links TRBV7-6 to TRBJ1-5; D not certain. This clonotype was sampled from a man aged 45-65 years in good health, CMV-negative, and a related stem cell transplant donor. CDR3: CASSSRVAPQHF. The CDR3 DNA reads TGTGCCAGCAGCTCGAGGGTAGCGCCCCAGCATTTT. The full variable domain, completed using reference TRBV7-6 and TRBJ1-5, is GAGVSQSPRYKVTKRGQDVALRCDPISGHVSLYWYRQALGQGPEFLTYFNYEAQQDKSGLPNDRFSAERPEGSISTLTIQRTEQRDSAMYRCASSSRVAPQHFGDGTRLSIL.